The rows below give T cell receptor beta chains drawn from one sample of a study of identical twins. TCRdb redid the calling of the 5' RACE reads with MiXCR, one entry per CDR3 protein. The sample carries about 520,000 distinct CDR3 sequences, around 20% recorded once. The same data also went into a second study, on T cells expressing NK-cell markers.

The sequenced material came from CD4+ T cells sorted from blood. Receptors were obtained from a woman between 18 and 29 years old in good health. Both conserved end residues are part of each CDR3. The order of the fields is J gene, D gene, clone size, CDR3 length, V gene, CDR3 DNA, CDR3 protein. D genes are given only for firm matches. Not every row has a clone size; where given, it reads once, few, many or a size class.

j_gene: TRBJ2-7
d_gene: -
abundance: -
len: 13
v_gene: TRBV20-1
CDR3nt: TGCAGTGCTAGAGAACCCGGCTTCAGCGAGCAGTACTTC
CDR3aa: CSAREPGFSEQYF

j_gene: TRBJ1-2
d_gene: -
abundance: few
len: 16
v_gene: TRBV20-1
CDR3nt: TGCAGTGCTGCCGGGATGGGGAGGGGTGCTAACTATGGCTACACCTTC
CDR3aa: CSAAGMGRGANYGYTF

j_gene: TRBJ2-1
d_gene: TRBD2
abundance: few
len: 16
v_gene: TRBV19
CDR3nt: TGTGCCAGTATTCCAGGGAGCGGGAGTGGGGACAATGAGCAGTTCTTC
CDR3aa: CASIPGSGSGDNEQFF

j_gene: TRBJ1-1
d_gene: -
abundance: -
len: 12
v_gene: TRBV12-3/TRBV12-4
CDR3nt: TGTGCCAGCAGTCCATGGCGGCGTTCGGCTTTCTTT
CDR3aa: CASSPWRRSAFF

j_gene: TRBJ2-1
d_gene: TRBD2
abundance: -
len: 17
v_gene: TRBV11-2
CDR3nt: TGTGCCAGCAGCTTAGAGGGGCTAGCGGGAGGTCACAATGAGCAGTTCTTC
CDR3aa: CASSLEGLAGGHNEQFF

j_gene: TRBJ2-5
d_gene: TRBD1
abundance: -
len: 15
v_gene: TRBV3-1
CDR3nt: TGTGCCAGCAGCCAATACAGGGGCTTTACAGAGACCCAGTACTTC
CDR3aa: CASSQYRGFTETQYF

j_gene: TRBJ1-1
d_gene: -
abundance: few
len: 14
v_gene: TRBV3-1
CDR3nt: TGTGCCAGCAGCCAAATGATACAGGGCACTGAAGCTTTCTTT
CDR3aa: CASSQMIQGTEAFF

j_gene: TRBJ2-5
d_gene: -
abundance: many
len: 14
v_gene: TRBV15
CDR3nt: TGTGCCACCAGCAGACAGGGGCAAGGGGAGACCCAGTACTTC
CDR3aa: CATSRQGQGETQYF

j_gene: TRBJ2-3
d_gene: -
abundance: -
len: 14
v_gene: TRBV20-1
CDR3nt: TGCAGTGCGGGTGGGGGGACTGGCGCAGATACGCAGTATTTT
CDR3aa: CSAGGGTGADTQYF

j_gene: TRBJ2-7
d_gene: TRBD2
abundance: once
len: 16
v_gene: TRBV7-2
CDR3nt: TGTGCCAGCAGCTACCTAGCGGGCTCCACCTCCTACGAGCAGTACTTC
CDR3aa: CASSYLAGSTSYEQYF

j_gene: TRBJ2-5
d_gene: TRBD2
abundance: few
len: 16
v_gene: TRBV5-1
CDR3nt: TGCGCCAGCAGCTTGGAGTGGACTAGCGGAGAAGAGACCCAGTACTTC
CDR3aa: CASSLEWTSGEETQYF

j_gene: TRBJ2-7
d_gene: -
abundance: few
len: 12
v_gene: TRBV7-9
CDR3nt: TGTGCCAGCAGCCTGAGGGCACAGGGGCAGTACTTC
CDR3aa: CASSLRAQGQYF

j_gene: TRBJ2-5
d_gene: -
abundance: -
len: 13
v_gene: TRBV11-2
CDR3nt: TGTGCCAGCAGAGAGGTTCTTGGGGAGACCCAGTACTTC
CDR3aa: CASREVLGETQYF

j_gene: TRBJ2-2
d_gene: -
abundance: few
len: 14
v_gene: TRBV24-1
CDR3nt: TGTGCCACCGCAGGGACCACCAGCACCGGGGAGCTGTTTTTT
CDR3aa: CATAGTTSTGELFF

j_gene: TRBJ2-5
d_gene: TRBD2
abundance: few
len: 17
v_gene: TRBV12-3/TRBV12-4
CDR3nt: TGTGCCAGCAGCCCGCGGATTACTAGCGGTGGGAAGAGACCCCAGTACTTC
CDR3aa: CASSPRITSGGKRPQYF

j_gene: TRBJ1-5
d_gene: -
abundance: few
len: 16
v_gene: TRBV7-8
CDR3nt: TGTGCCAGCAGCCCTTTCCGGGACCGTCCCGCTCAGCCCCAGCATTTT
CDR3aa: CASSPFRDRPAQPQHF

j_gene: TRBJ2-7
d_gene: -
abundance: few
len: 13
v_gene: TRBV10-3
CDR3nt: TGTGCCACCCATGGCGCAGGGACCTACGAGCAGTACTTC
CDR3aa: CATHGAGTYEQYF

j_gene: TRBJ2-1
d_gene: -
abundance: many
len: 12
v_gene: TRBV12-3/TRBV12-4
CDR3nt: TGTGCCAGCAGTACTAGTGTCTATGAGCAGTTCTTC
CDR3aa: CASSTSVYEQFF

j_gene: TRBJ2-3
d_gene: -
abundance: -
len: 13
v_gene: TRBV20-1
CDR3nt: TGCAGTGCTAGCGGGGCTGGGGGGGATACGCAGTATTTT
CDR3aa: CSASGAGGDTQYF

j_gene: TRBJ2-2
d_gene: TRBD2
abundance: -
len: 15
v_gene: TRBV12-3/TRBV12-4
CDR3nt: TGTGCCAGCAGTCGACTAGCGGGAGCTGGCGGGGAGCTGTTTTTT
CDR3aa: CASSRLAGAGGELFF

j_gene: TRBJ2-5
d_gene: -
abundance: once
len: 16
v_gene: TRBV7-2
CDR3nt: TGTGCCAGCACCAGACTACGGACATCCCTGGGAGAGACCCAGTACTTC
CDR3aa: CASTRLRTSLGETQYF

j_gene: TRBJ1-1
d_gene: -
abundance: -
len: 12
v_gene: TRBV28
CDR3nt: TGTGCCAGCAGCTCCATGCTCACTGAAGCTTTCTTT
CDR3aa: CASSSMLTEAFF

j_gene: TRBJ2-3
d_gene: -
abundance: -
len: 15
v_gene: TRBV18
CDR3nt: TGTGCCAGCTCACCATACATAGCGGCCCAGGATACGCAGTATTTT
CDR3aa: CASSPYIAAQDTQYF

j_gene: TRBJ2-1
d_gene: -
abundance: -
len: 13
v_gene: TRBV18
CDR3nt: TGTGCCAGCTCACCTCCGACTTCTAATGAGCAGTTCTTC
CDR3aa: CASSPPTSNEQFF

j_gene: TRBJ1-1
d_gene: -
abundance: few
len: 15
v_gene: TRBV12-3/TRBV12-4
CDR3nt: TGTGCCAGCAAAGGGGGGGTCTCGAAGCGGACTGAAGCTTTCTTT
CDR3aa: CASKGGVSKRTEAFF

j_gene: TRBJ1-5
d_gene: -
abundance: few
len: 14
v_gene: TRBV29-1
CDR3nt: TGCAGCGTCCAGGGCCCCGGTAGCAATCAGCCCCAGCATTTT
CDR3aa: CSVQGPGSNQPQHF

j_gene: TRBJ2-1
d_gene: -
abundance: few
len: 12
v_gene: TRBV5-1
CDR3nt: TGCGCCAGCAGCTTATACAACAATGAGCAGTTCTTC
CDR3aa: CASSLYNNEQFF

j_gene: TRBJ2-1
d_gene: TRBD1
abundance: once
len: 15
v_gene: TRBV9
CDR3nt: TGTGCCAGCAGCGTAGGCCGGGACAGGGACAATGAGCAGTTCTTC
CDR3aa: CASSVGRDRDNEQFF

j_gene: TRBJ1-5
d_gene: -
abundance: -
len: 13
v_gene: TRBV7-8
CDR3nt: TGTGCCAGCAGCAAAGGGGCCGATCAGCCCCAGCATTTT
CDR3aa: CASSKGADQPQHF

j_gene: TRBJ2-5
d_gene: -
abundance: once
len: 15
v_gene: TRBV5-1
CDR3nt: TGCGCCAGCAGCTTGGAAGGAACAGGGATAGAGACCCAGTACTTC
CDR3aa: CASSLEGTGIETQYF

j_gene: TRBJ2-7
d_gene: -
abundance: few
len: 12
v_gene: TRBV10-2
CDR3nt: TGCGCCAGCAGTGACAGGGTCGGCGAGCAGTACTTC
CDR3aa: CASSDRVGEQYF

j_gene: TRBJ2-7
d_gene: -
abundance: few
len: 12
v_gene: TRBV10-3
CDR3nt: TGTGCCATCAGTGATTCTGTATACGAGCAGTACTTC
CDR3aa: CAISDSVYEQYF

j_gene: TRBJ1-1
d_gene: -
abundance: few
len: 13
v_gene: TRBV15
CDR3nt: TGTGCCACCAGCGGGGGTTGGGACACTGAAGCTTTCTTT
CDR3aa: CATSGGWDTEAFF

j_gene: TRBJ2-2
d_gene: TRBD1
abundance: few
len: 14
v_gene: TRBV10-3
CDR3nt: TGTGCCATCATGGGGACAGCGAACACCGGGGAGCTGTTTTTT
CDR3aa: CAIMGTANTGELFF